Only a few counts were recorded for the clone carrying this TCR beta chain. Its matching antigen is unknown. This entry is derived from a study of blood T cells in healthy people across ages. V gave up 1 base and J gave up 9 bases; unmatched junction bases: 8. In germline, CDR1 is GTSNPN, CDR2 SVGIG (reference sequence). The length of the CDR3 is 13 residues. A J-beta primer mix and a sample-barcoded 5' primer were used in a second PCR of roughly 6 to 12 cycles. Unique molecular identifiers of 12 random nucleotides labeled each cDNA. TCRdb itself ran the 5' RACE reads through MiXCR, one entry per CDR3 protein. Counted here are about 780,000 distinct CDR3 sequences, 60% to 80% occurring once; the ten biggest clones make up around 30%. Overall study results and limits: Versus aged donors, long-lived donors had higher diversity and more naive CD4+ cells.

The V gene is TRBV30, the J gene TRBJ1-2; 7 nucleotides align to TRBD1. The sequence came from a man aged 25 to 45 in good health. Sequenced sample: blood. The CDR3 spells CAWSGPTGLSYTF. CDR3 coding DNA: TGTGCCTGGAGTGGACCGACAGGGCTGAGCTACACCTTC.